These 14 T cell receptor beta chains came from one sample sequenced in a study of technical replicates of blood from several donors. Clones were read by immunoSEQ multiplex PCR, and TCRdb kept only the in-frame ones, dropping some. This sample carries tens of thousands of clones, about nine tenths of them seen once, and the ten largest clones take about 3.9%. The source material was PBMCs. The source of these receptors is a human donor in good health. Some clones in this sample may be carry-over from other donors' samples.

The chain couples TRBV21-1 to TRBJ1-6. TRBV21-1 is classified as a pseudogene. The CDR3 is made up of 12 amino acids. CDR3 sequence reads: CVGGQDNSPLHF. In nucleotides, the CDR3 is TGTGTCGGAGGTCAGGATAATTCACCCCTCCACTTT.

The rearrangement uses TRBV4-3 and TRBJ1-1; TRBD1 is a possible D gene (5 bases). Trimming left V 3 bases short and J 2 bases short, with 7 bases between. The germline V gene has CDR1 LGHNA and CDR2 YSLEER. This CDR3 is built from 13 residues. CDR3 sequence: CASSHDRNTEAFF. CDR3 DNA: TGCGCCAGCAGCCACGACAGAAACACTGAAGCTTTCTTT.

The rearrangement uses TRBV9 and TRBJ1-4, with TRBD1 matching 7 bases. V lost 0 bases and J lost 6; bases outside the gene matches: 5. In germline, CDR1 is SGDLS, CDR2 YYNGEE. CDR3 length: 15 residues. The CDR3 DNA reads as TGTGCCAGCAGCGTAGAGGACAGGTCGGATGAAAAACTGTTTTTT. This sequence encodes CASSVEDRSDEKLFF.

J is TRBJ1-5 and V is TRBV10-2, with a possible D match to TRBD1 (5 bases). V dropped 5 bases and J dropped 0 bases, with 11 bases sitting between them. The CDR3 covers 15 residues. Germline V gene data show CDR1 as WSHSY and CDR2 as SAAADI. CDR3 sequence: CASSPRANSNQPQHF. DNA of the CDR3: TGCGCCAGCAGTCCCAGGGCAAATAGCAATCAGCCCCAGCATTTT.

This clone has just a few counts. CDR3: CASSVLAGSTDTQYF. The DNA for the CDR3 is TGTGCCAGCAGTGTGCTAGCGGGGAGCACAGATACGCAGTATTTT. This sequence joins TRBV6-1 and TRBJ2-3, with 9 positions matching TRBD2. The germline gives CDR1 MNHNS, CDR2 SASEGT. Losses at the gene ends were 4 bases for V and 0 bases for J; bases not matched to a gene: 2. CDR3 length: 15 amino acids.

The chain combines TRBV6-1 with TRBJ2-6; tentative D call: TRBD1 (5 bases). This CDR3 is 16 amino acids long. Trimming cost V 3 bases and J 0 bases, with 9 bases left between them. Germline CDR1 is MNHNS and CDR2 is SASEGT. CDR3 sequence: CASSEARGSGANVLTF. The CDR3 bases are TGTGCCAGCAGTGAGGCTAGGGGCTCTGGGGCCAACGTCCTGACTTTC.

The chain uses TRBV4-1 and TRBJ1-1; tentatively, D is TRBD1 (5 bases). Looked up from germline, CDR1 is MGHRA and CDR2 is YSYEKL. The CDR3 runs to 12 residues. The ends were cut back, 5 bases at V and 6 bases at J, with 10 bases in the middle. CDR3 DNA sequence: TGCGCCAGCAGCAATACAGGATCTGAAGCTTTCTTT. Amino acids: CASSNTGSEAFF.

This clone was seen just once. This chain links TRBV30 with TRBJ1-2; D uncertain. V lost 5 bases and J 8 bases, leaving 18 bases between the germline ends. The CDR3 has 13 amino acids. CDR1 is GTSNPN, CDR2 SVGIG, per germline (reference sequence). The CDR3 loop is CAWPRGAGIGYTF. The DNA of the CDR3 is TGTGCCTGGCCCCGGGGAGCGGGTATAGGCTACACCTTC.

The chain's CDR3 is CASSATSGGASNTGELFF. CDR3 DNA: TGCGCCAGCAGCGCCACTAGCGGGGGGGCCTCGAACACCGGGGAGCTGTTTTTT. The genes are TRBV4-3 and TRBJ2-2; 13 positions match TRBD2. The germline CDR1 and CDR2 sequences are LGHNA and YSLEER. The junction had 6 bases not matched to a gene; V was cut back by 5 bases and J by 0 bases. The CDR3 length is 18 residues.

The chain couples TRBV27 to TRBJ2-3, with D tentatively TRBD1 (6 bases). Germline CDR1 MNHEY, CDR2 SMNVEV (reference sequence). The CDR3 is 12 amino acids. Trimming stripped 7 bases from V and 9 bases from J, with 14 bases between. CDR3 protein: CASKMTQGTQYF. The CDR3 DNA is TGTGCCAGCAAGATGACCCAGGGGACGCAGTATTTT.

The J gene is TRBJ2-7, the V gene TRBV19, with TRBD2 matching over 9 bases. The CDR3 is made up of 15 amino acids. After removal of 1 base from V and 4 bases from J, the junction contained 5 bases not matched to a gene. The germline CDR1 and CDR2 sequences are LNHDA and SQIVND (reference sequence). The CDR3 loop reads CASSIGSGRSYEQYF. CDR3 DNA: TGTGCCAGTAGTATAGGAAGCGGGAGGAGTTACGAGCAGTACTTC.

This clone was seen a few times. The gene calls are TRBV30 and TRBJ2-7, with D perhaps matching TRBD2 (5 bases). There are 14 residues in the CDR3. The V end was cut by 1 base, the J end by 3 bases, with 13 bases between. CDR1 is GTSNPN and CDR2 is SVGIG in the germline V gene (reference sequence). CDR3 bases: TGTGCCTGGAGTGGAGAGGTTGGAGGCTACGAGCAGTACTTC. Amino acids: CAWSGEVGGYEQYF.

CDR3 residues: CASSSLPGATGELFF. The CDR3 bases are TGTGCCAGCAGCTCGCTCCCGGGAGCTACCGGGGAGCTGTTTTTT. This sequence joins TRBV7-2 and TRBJ2-2; weak D call: TRBD2 (6 bases). Per the germline V gene, CDR1 is SGHTA and CDR2 is FQGNSA. V lost 4 bases and J 5 bases, leaving 14 bases between the germline ends. The CDR3 is 15 amino acids.

The J gene is TRBJ1-1, the V gene TRBV6-4; 7 positions agree with TRBD1. V was clipped by 6 bases and J by 4 bases; unmatched bases: 5. This CDR3 region has 13 residues. Germline CDR1 MRHNA, CDR2 SNTAGT. DNA for the CDR3: TGTGCCAGCAGCGCGACAGGGACCACTGAAGCTTTCTTT. It codes for CASSATGTTEAFF.